This TCR gamma chain was captured in a study of γδ T cells in repeated Plasmodium falciparum infection. Study-level background: Sampling occurred at baseline, pre-infection for selected infections, and 21 days post-infection. Malian samples came from no-transmission periods or across acute febrile malaria episodes. General study points: Vdelta2-negative gammadelta repertoires, largely Vdelta1+, seemingly showed infection-driven waves of new clonal selection.

With CATT, TCRdb re-called clones from the multiplex PCR reads. The data contain approximately 32,000 gamma-chain clones, more than 1.4% of them singletons. Bulk repertoires came from Vgamma9/Vdelta2+ or Vdelta2-negative gammadelta T cells flow-sorted from PBMC. CDR3 length: 16 residues. In germline, CDR1 is GITISATS, CDR2 ISYDGTV (reference sequence). As concerns this clone: Its antigen remains unidentified. This likely stems from a read error, as it lies one base from a far larger clone. Other DNA sequences from this sample encode an identical CDR3 as well.

What was sequenced was gamma-delta T cells from blood. The origin of this receptor is a pool of human donors (malaria-infected and uninfected, not separated). No J gene call was made, and the V gene is TRGV9. This CDR3 reads CALWEAKELGKKIKVF. CDR3 nucleotides: TGTGCCTTGTGGGAGGCTAAGGAGTTGGGCAAAAAAATTAAGGTATTT.